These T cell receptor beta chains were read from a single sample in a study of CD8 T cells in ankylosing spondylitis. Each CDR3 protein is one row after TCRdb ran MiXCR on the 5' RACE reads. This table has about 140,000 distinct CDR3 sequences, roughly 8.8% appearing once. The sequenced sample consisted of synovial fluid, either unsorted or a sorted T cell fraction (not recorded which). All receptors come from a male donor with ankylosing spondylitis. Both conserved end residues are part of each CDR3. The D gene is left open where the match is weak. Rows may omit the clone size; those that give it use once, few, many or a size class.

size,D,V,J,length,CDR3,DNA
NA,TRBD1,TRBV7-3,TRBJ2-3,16,CASSSGYRGSGDTQYF,TGTGCCAGCAGCTCGGGCTACAGGGGAAGTGGAGATACGCAGTATTTT
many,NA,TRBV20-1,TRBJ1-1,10,CSLQVVGAFF,TGCAGCTTACAGGTTGTCGGAGCTTTCTTT
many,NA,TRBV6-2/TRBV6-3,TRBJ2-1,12,CASSYHRVEQFF,TGTGCCAGCAGTTACCACAGGGTTGAGCAGTTCTTC
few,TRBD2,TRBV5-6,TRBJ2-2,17,CAMGPGLAGVNTGELFF,TGTGCCATGGGCCCTGGGCTAGCGGGAGTAAACACCGGGGAGCTGTTTTTT
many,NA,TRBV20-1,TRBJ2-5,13,CSARDIRKETQYF,TGCAGTGCTAGAGATATACGGAAAGAGACCCAGTACTTC
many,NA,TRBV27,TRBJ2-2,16,CASSTLRLGVAGELFF,TGTGCCAGCAGTACGTTGCGACTGGGGGTTGCCGGGGAGCTGTTTTTT
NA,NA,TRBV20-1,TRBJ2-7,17,CSAPPVNSAGFSYEQYF,TGCAGTGCTCCCCCCGTAAATAGCGCGGGCTTCTCCTACGAGCAGTACTTC
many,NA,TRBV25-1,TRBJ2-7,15,CASSERASGSYEQYF,TGTGCCAGCAGTGAAAGGGCCAGTGGGAGCTACGAGCAGTACTTC
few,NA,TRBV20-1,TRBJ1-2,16,CSARDWAGPPNYGYTF,TGCAGTGCTAGAGATTGGGCAGGCCCTCCTAACTATGGCTACACCTTC
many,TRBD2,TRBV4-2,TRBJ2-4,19,CASSPVWGGGPLASDIQYF,TGTGCCAGCAGCCCCGTTTGGGGCGGGGGGCCCCTGGCAAGCGACATTCAGTACTTC
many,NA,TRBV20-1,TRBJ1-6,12,CSARGWGSPLHF,TGCAGTGCTAGGGGCTGGGGGTCACCCCTCCACTTT